One sample yielded the 8 T cell receptor beta chains listed below, sequenced in a study of T-cell reconstitution after alpha-beta-depleted transplantation in children. Construction of the TCRbeta library involved unique molecular identifiers. Each CDR3 protein is one row after TCRdb ran MiXCR on the PCR reads. The sample has just over 950,000 distinct CDR3 sequences; about 29% are singletons. Sequences were derived from PBMCs, mostly from graft donor cells, sampled 360 days after TCRalphabeta/CD19-depleted stem cell transplant. The receptors were sampled from a boy in the first two years of life who had a stem cell transplant for SCID, so the T cells may come from the graft donor.

The J gene is TRBJ2-6, the V gene TRBV6-1; weak D call: TRBD1 (5 bases). The length of the CDR3 is 15 residues. Germline V gives CDR1 MNHNS, CDR2 SASEGT. V lost 6 bases and J 0 bases, leaving 9 bases between the germline ends. CDR3 sequence (DNA): TGTGCCAGCAGGATACAGGACTCTGGGGCCAACGTCCTGACTTTC. Translation: CASRIQDSGANVLTF.

This clonotype was detected only a few times. This sequence joins TRBV3-1 and TRBJ1-1, with D unclear. Germline values: CDR1 LGHDT, CDR2 YNNKEL (reference sequence). V lost 8 bases and J 4 bases, leaving 8 bases between the germline ends. The CDR3 totals 11 residues. CDR3 amino acids: CASSKATEAFF. The CDR3 DNA reads TGTGCCAGCTCCAAGGCCACTGAAGCTTTCTTT.

This clonotype occurred a few times. V is TRBV6-2 or TRBV6-3 and J is TRBJ1-1, with D possibly being TRBD1 (6 bases). This CDR3 is 14 amino acids long. Per the germline V gene, CDR1 is MNHEY and CDR2 is SVGEGT. V lost 7 bases and J 4 bases, leaving 16 bases between the germline ends. CDR3 region: CASTLRGGPTEAFF. Here the CDR3 DNA reads TGTGCCAGCACCCTTAGAGGGGGTCCCACTGAAGCTTTCTTT.

This clonotype has just a few counts. J is TRBJ2-7 and V is TRBV20-1; weak D call: TRBD2 (6 bases). The CDR3 is 16 amino acids. Trimming pared 5 bases from V and 5 bases from J, leaving 25 bases between. Germline loops: CDR1 DFQATT, CDR2 SNEGSKA (reference sequence). The CDR3, as DNA: TGCAGTGCTGATGGGCCGGGACTCATTGCTGGGGACGAGCAGTACTTC. Its translation is CSADGPGLIAGDEQYF.

This chain connects TRBV5-1 to TRBJ2-2, with a weak D call TRBD2 (5 bases). The V and J ends lost 0 bases and 7 bases respectively, with 7 bases between them. CDR3 length: 13 amino acids. Per germline, CDR1 SGHRS and CDR2 YFSETQ. This CDR3 is CASSLAGIGELFF. The CDR3 bases are TGCGCCAGCAGCTTGGCCGGGATCGGGGAGCTGTTTTTT. Full variable domain (outside the CDR3, taken from reference TRBV5-1 and TRBJ2-2): KAGVTQTPRYLIKTRGQQVTLSCSPISGHRSVSWYQQTPGQGLQFLFEYFSETQRNKGNFPGRFSGRQFSNSRSEMNVSTLELGDSALYLCASSLAGIGELFFGEGSRLTVL.

In this sample, this clonotype turned up a few times. J is TRBJ2-7 and V is TRBV5-5, with 7 bases aligning to TRBD1. There are 14 residues in the CDR3. Germline loops: CDR1 SGHKS, CDR2 YYEKEE (reference sequence). Trimming took 2 bases from V and 2 from J; bases not matched to a gene: 4. As DNA, the CDR3 is TGTGCCAGCAGCTTTGGGACAGTGACCTACGAGCAGTACTTC. This codes for CASSFGTVTYEQYF.

The rearrangement joins TRBV9 to TRBJ2-2; D might be TRBD2 (6 bases). V lost 4 bases to trimming and J lost 0 bases, with 13 bases between them. The CDR3 loop spans 16 amino acids. The germline V gene has CDR1 SGDLS and CDR2 YYNGEE. The CDR3 loop reads CASSSTGTSNTGELFF. As DNA, the CDR3 is TGTGCCAGCAGCTCAACCGGGACTTCGAACACCGGGGAGCTGTTTTTT.

This clonotype was observed a handful of times. CDR3 in DNA: TGTGCCAGCAGCAGGGGGGACGCTCGGGCTATCTATGGCTACACCTTC. Its translation is CASSRGDARAIYGYTF. V usage is TRBV7-9 and J usage is TRBJ1-2; a possible D gene is TRBD1 (6 bases). Trimming shortened V by 5 bases and J by 4 bases, and 20 bases separated the two germline ends. Germline V lookup: CDR1 SEHNR, CDR2 FQNEAQ (reference sequence). The CDR3 has 16 amino acids. Based on the CDR3 plus reference TRBV7-9 and TRBJ1-2, the full variable domain is DTGVSQNPRHKITKRGQNVTFRCDPISEHNRLYWYRQTLGQGPEFLTYFQNEAQLEKSRLLSDRFSAERPKGSFSTLEIQRTEQGDSAMYLCASSRGDARAIYGYTFGSGTRLTVV.